This TCR beta chain was profiled in a study of T cell responses to AZD1222 COVID-19 vaccine. Study-level points and caveats: Distributed over spike, vaccine-associated CD4 TCRs predominated at 160-218 and 743-854.

As regards this clone: Its antigen remains unknown.

Germline CDR1 is MDHEN and CDR2 is SYDVKM. The CDR3 has 13 residues. V lost 5 bases to trimming and J lost 7 bases, with 12 bases between them. This table comes from immunoSEQ multiplex PCR, and its TCRdb copy is limited to in-frame clones, with some not included. The sample carries 110,000 or so clones, approximately 86% recorded once. The TCR originated in an adult who received the AZD1222 COVID-19 vaccine. The material sequenced was peripheral blood, taken 28 days after the second AZD1222 dose. The genes are TRBV28 and TRBJ1-5; D is unclear. CDR3: CASSPGPSQPQHF. The CDR3 DNA follows: TGTGCCAGCAGTCCAGGTCCAAGCCAGCCCCAGCATTTT.